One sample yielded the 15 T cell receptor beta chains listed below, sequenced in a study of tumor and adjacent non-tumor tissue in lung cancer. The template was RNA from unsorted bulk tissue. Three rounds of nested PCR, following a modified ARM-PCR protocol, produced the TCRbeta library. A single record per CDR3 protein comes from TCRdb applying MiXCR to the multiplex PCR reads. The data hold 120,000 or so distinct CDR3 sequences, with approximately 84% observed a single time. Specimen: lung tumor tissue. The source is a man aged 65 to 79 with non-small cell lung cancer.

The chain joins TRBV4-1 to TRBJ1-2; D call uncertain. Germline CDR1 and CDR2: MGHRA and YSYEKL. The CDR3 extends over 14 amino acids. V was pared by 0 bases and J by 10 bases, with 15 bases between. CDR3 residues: CASSQDRYLDYYTF. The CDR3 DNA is TGCGCCAGCAGCCAAGACAGGTATCTTGACTACTACACCTTC.

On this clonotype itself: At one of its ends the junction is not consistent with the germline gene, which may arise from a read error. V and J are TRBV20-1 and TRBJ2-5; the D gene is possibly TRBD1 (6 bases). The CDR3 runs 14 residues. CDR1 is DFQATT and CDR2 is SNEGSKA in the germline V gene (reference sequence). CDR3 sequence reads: CSAHRARGQETQYF. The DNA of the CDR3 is TGCAGTGCTCACAGGGCCAGAGGACAAGAAACCCAGTACTTC.

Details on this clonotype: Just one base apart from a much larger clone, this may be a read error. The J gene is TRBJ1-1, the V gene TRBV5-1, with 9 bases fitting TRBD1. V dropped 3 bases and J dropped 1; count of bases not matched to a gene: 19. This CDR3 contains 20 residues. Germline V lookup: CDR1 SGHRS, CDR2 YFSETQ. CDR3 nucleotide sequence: TGCGCCAGCAGCTCTGGACAGGGGCCTTCCCTACTTCGTTGGAACACTGAAGCTTTCTTT. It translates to CASSSGQGPSLLRWNTEAFF.

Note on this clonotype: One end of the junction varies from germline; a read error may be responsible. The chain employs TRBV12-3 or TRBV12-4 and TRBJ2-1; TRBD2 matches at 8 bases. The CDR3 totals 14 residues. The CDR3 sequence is CASTLSSGLNEQFF. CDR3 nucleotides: TGTGCCAGCACTTTATCTAGCGGGCTGAATGAGCAGTTCTTC.

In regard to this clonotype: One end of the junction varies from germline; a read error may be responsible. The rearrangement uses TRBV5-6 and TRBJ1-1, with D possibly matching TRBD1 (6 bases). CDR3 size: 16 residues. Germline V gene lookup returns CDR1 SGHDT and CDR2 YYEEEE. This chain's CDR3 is CASTLVYRGGDTEAVF. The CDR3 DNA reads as TGTGCCAGCACACTGGTGTATAGGGGGGGGGACACTGAAGCTGTCTTT.

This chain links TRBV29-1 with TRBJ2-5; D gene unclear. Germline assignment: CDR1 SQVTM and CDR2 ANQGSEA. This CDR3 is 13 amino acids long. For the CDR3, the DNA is TGCAGGGATGATGGGGATGTTGGGGAGACCCAGTACTTC. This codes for CRDDGDVGETQYF.

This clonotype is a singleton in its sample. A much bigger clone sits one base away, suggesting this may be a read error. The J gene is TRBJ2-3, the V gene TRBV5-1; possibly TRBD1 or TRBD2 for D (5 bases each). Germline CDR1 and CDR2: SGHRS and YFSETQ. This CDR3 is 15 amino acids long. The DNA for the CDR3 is TGCGTCAGCCACGCCGTTGGGGGTGGTACAGATACGCAGTATTTT. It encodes CVSHAVGGGTDTQYF.

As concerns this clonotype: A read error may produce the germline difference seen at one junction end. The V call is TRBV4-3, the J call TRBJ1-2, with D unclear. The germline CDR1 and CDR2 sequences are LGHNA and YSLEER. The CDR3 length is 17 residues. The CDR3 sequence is CASSQDRRTYFNYGYTF. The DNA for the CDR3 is TGCGCCAGCAGCCAAGACAGGCGAACTTACTTCAACTATGGTTACACCTTC.

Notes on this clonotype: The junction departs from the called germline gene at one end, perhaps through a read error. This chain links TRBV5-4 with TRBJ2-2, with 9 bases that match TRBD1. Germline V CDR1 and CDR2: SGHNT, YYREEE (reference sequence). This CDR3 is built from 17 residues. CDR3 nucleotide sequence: TGTGTCAGCACCTTACGGCCAGGGACAGGGATCCCCGGGGAGCTGTTTTTT. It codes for CVSTLRPGTGIPGELFF.

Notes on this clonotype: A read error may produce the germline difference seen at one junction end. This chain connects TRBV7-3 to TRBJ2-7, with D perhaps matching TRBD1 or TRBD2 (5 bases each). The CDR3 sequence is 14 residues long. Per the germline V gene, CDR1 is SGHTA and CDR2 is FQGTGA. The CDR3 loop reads CASSSGTGSYELYF. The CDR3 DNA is TGTGCCAGCAGCTCCGGGACGGGCTCCTACGAGCTGTACTTC.

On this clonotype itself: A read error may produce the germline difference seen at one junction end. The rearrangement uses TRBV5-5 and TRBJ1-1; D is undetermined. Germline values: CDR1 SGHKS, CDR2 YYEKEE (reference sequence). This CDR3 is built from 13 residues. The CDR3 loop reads CASSVGTNTKAFF. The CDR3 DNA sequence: TGTGCCAGCAGCGTGGGCACGAACACTAAAGCTTTCTTT.

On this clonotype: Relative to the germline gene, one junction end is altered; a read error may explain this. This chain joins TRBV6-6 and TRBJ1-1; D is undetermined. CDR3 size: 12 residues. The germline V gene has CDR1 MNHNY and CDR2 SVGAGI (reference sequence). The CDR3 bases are TGTGCCAGCAGGGACCGTATCACTGAAACTTTCTTT. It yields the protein CASRDRITETFF.

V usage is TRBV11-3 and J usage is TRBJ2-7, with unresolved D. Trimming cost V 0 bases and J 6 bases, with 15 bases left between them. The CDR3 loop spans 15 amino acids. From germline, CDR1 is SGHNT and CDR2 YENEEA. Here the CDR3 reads CASSLDQAYGSEQYF. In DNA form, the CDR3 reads TGTGCCAGCAGCTTAGATCAGGCCTACGGCAGCGAGCAGTACTTC. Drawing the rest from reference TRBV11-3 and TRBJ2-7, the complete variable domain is EAGVVQSPRYKIIEKKQPVAFWCNPISGHNTLYWYLQNLGQGPELLIRYENEEAVDDSQLPKDRFSAERLKGVDSTLKIQPAELGDSAVYLCASSLDQAYGSEQYFGPGTRLTVT.

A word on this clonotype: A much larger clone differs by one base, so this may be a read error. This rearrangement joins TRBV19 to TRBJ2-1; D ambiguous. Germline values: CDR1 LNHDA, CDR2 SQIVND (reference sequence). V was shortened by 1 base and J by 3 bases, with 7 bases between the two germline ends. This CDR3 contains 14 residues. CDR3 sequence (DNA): TGTGCCAGTAGTATAGTTGGGGTCTACAATGAGCAGTTCTTC. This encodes CASSIVGVYNEQFF.

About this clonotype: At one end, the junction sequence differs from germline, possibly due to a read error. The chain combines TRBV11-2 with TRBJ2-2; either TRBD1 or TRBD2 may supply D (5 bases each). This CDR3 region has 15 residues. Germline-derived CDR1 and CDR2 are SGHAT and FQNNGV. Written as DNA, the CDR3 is TGTGCCAGCATTATACACGGTGGGGCTGACGGGGAGCTGTCTTTT. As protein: CASIIHGGADGELSF.